The present T cell receptor beta chain was sequenced within a study of T-cell reconstitution after alpha-beta-depleted transplantation in children. Unique molecular identifiers were incorporated into the prepared TCRbeta library. Each CDR3 protein gets one entry after TCRdb re-called the PCR reads with MiXCR. This sample has about 500,000 distinct CDR3 sequences, with approximately 29% found just once. This clonotype showed up just once. Germline CDR1 and CDR2: SGHRS and YFSETQ. The V end was cut by 1 base, the J end by 0 bases, with 11 bases between. There are 16 residues in the CDR3. Sequencing was performed on PBMCs from the stem cell graft donor, taken from the stem cell graft. The chain carries TRBV5-1 and TRBJ2-1; D is undetermined. The receptor was derived from a human donor who donated a stem cell graft to a child with aplastic anemia. CDR3 protein: CASSLLRSSSYNEQFF. The CDR3 DNA is TGCGCCAGCAGCTTGTTGAGGTCAAGCTCCTACAATGAGCAGTTCTTC.